One and the same sample provided the 10 T cell receptor beta chains below, sequenced in a study of CD8 T cells in ankylosing spondylitis. Study observations and caveats: Several highly homologous variants formed a TCR beta motif that appeared characteristic of ankylosing spondylitis blood.

MiXCR, applied by TCRdb to the 5' RACE reads, yields one record per CDR3 protein. The sample includes 450,000 to 550,000 distinct CDR3 sequences, about 5.4% of them seen just once. Their antigen targets remain unknown. Sample: blood, either unsorted or a sorted T cell fraction (not recorded which). The receptor set was obtained from a male donor with ankylosing spondylitis.

The sample holds many counts of this clonotype. This sequence joins TRBV14 and TRBJ2-7; D call uncertain. The CDR3 is 15 residues long. The V and J ends lost 0 bases and 2 bases respectively, with 11 bases between them. The germline gives CDR1 SGHDN, CDR2 FVKESK. In nucleotides, the CDR3 is TGTGCCAGCAGCCAAGATCCCGAGGCCGCCTACGAGCAGTACTTC. It specifies CASSQDPEAAYEQYF.

This clonotype was counted ten times or more. The chain couples TRBV4-3 to TRBJ1-5; D is ambiguous. The CDR3 spans 13 residues. V was pared by 1 base and J by 6 bases, with 7 bases between. Germline values: CDR1 LGHNA, CDR2 YSLEER. The CDR3 DNA reads TGCGCCAGCAGCCAAGCAACGAGTCAGCCCCAGCATTTT. This translates into CASSQATSQPQHF.

This clonotype has a handful of counts. The rearrangement joins TRBV21-1 to TRBJ2-1. TRBV21-1 is a pseudogene locus. This CDR3 is built from 15 residues. CDR3 nucleotide sequence: TGTGCCAGCAGCCATGGTTGGCAGGCGGAGAATGAGCAGTTCTTC. It is translated as CASSHGWQAENEQFF.

There are many counts of this clonotype. The chain employs TRBV12-3 or TRBV12-4 and TRBJ1-3; D is undetermined. This CDR3 is 13 amino acids long. Trimming removed 4 bases at V and 4 bases at J, with 8 bases between. This CDR3 reads CASSSWGGNTIYF. CDR3 bases: TGTGCCAGCAGTTCATGGGGAGGAAACACCATATATTTT.

J is TRBJ2-5 and V is TRBV3-1; 8 bases align to TRBD2. Germline V gene lookup returns CDR1 LGHDT and CDR2 YNNKEL (reference sequence). V was pared by 5 bases and J by 1 base, with 9 bases of the junction left unmatched. The CDR3 runs to 16 residues. Written as DNA, the CDR3 is TGTGCCAGCAGCAAAAGCGGGAGTGGGTTCCAAGAGACCCAGTACTTC. Translating it yields CASSKSGSGFQETQYF.

This clonotype came up many times. This chain joins TRBV11-2 and TRBJ2-3; TRBD1 agrees at 8 bases. CDR1 and CDR2 (germline): SGHAT, FQNNGV. The CDR3 sequence is 16 residues long. Trimming at V came to 6 bases and at J to 6 bases, leaving 14 bases not matched to a gene. CDR3 nucleotide sequence: TGTGCCAGCAGTTATTGGACAGGGAAGAGAGTCGATACGCAGTATTTT. Its protein is CASSYWTGKRVDTQYF.

This clonotype was detected ten times or more. J is TRBJ2-3 and V is TRBV7-2, with 9 bases that match TRBD2. From germline, CDR1 is SGHTA and CDR2 FQGNSA. J gave up 4 bases and V 0 bases, and 8 bases lay outside the gene matches. This CDR3 has 17 residues. The CDR3 spells CASSLALREGRADTQYF. For the CDR3, the DNA is TGTGCCAGCAGCTTAGCGTTGCGGGAGGGCCGGGCAGATACGCAGTATTTT.

This clonotype was recorded at least ten times. This chain connects TRBV5-1 to TRBJ2-2; D uncertain. Germline V gives CDR1 SGHRS, CDR2 YFSETQ. Trimming left V 0 bases short and J 4 bases short, with 4 bases between. The CDR3 totals 13 residues. The CDR3 DNA sequence: TGCGCCAGCAGCTTGGCGACCACCGGGGAGCTGTTTTTT. This codes for CASSLATTGELFF.

The chain recombines TRBV2 with TRBJ2-2, with 10 nucleotides matching TRBD1. CDR1 and CDR2 from the germline V gene are SNHLY and FYNNEI. The CDR3 runs 15 residues. Losses at the gene ends were 6 bases for V and 6 bases for J; bases not matched to a gene: 7. The DNA for the CDR3 is TGTGCCAGCAGGAGGGACAGGGGTTGGCCCGGGGAGCTGTTTTTT. Amino acid sequence: CASRRDRGWPGELFF.

This clonotype has ten or more counts. The CDR3 nucleotides read TGCAGCACTTTCCCGGGACCCACCCCCAGTGAGCAGTTCTTC. This encodes CSTFPGPTPSEQFF. J is TRBJ2-1 and V is TRBV29-1, with D perhaps matching TRBD1 or TRBD2 (5 bases each). Per the germline V gene, CDR1 is SQVTM and CDR2 is ANQGSEA. This CDR3 is 14 amino acids long. Deletions cut 8 bases from V and 9 bases from J, with 23 bases between.